This T cell receptor beta chain was sequenced during a study of Tregs in tolerant kidney transplant recipients. Across the whole study: The nonmyeloablative bone marrow transplants came from related graft donors, with transient mixed chimerism.

General study results and limits: Tolerant patients' donor-specific Tregs expanded beyond overall Tregs, suggesting antigen-driven growth. This study did not directly address biological reproducibility.

With regard to this clone: Its antigen is as yet unknown.

CD4+CD25+CD127- Tregs, CD4+CD25- non-Tregs, CD4 and CD8 cells were sorted. The repertoire was sequenced with immunoSEQ multiplex PCR; TCRdb's copy has only in-frame clones and lacks some. The sample lists 69,000 or so clones; around 90% were seen once. The TCR sequence derives from a human donor who received a combined kidney and bone marrow transplant. Material: CD4+ T cells from blood, obtained before the transplant.

This CDR3 is CASSMARGLARDTQYF. CDR3 coding DNA: TGTGCCAGTAGTATGGCAAGGGGACTAGCGAGAGATACGCAGTATTTT. The chain combines TRBV19 with TRBJ2-3; 10 nucleotides agree with TRBD2. The V segment lost 3 bases and the J segment 5 bases; nucleotides outside the gene matches: 8. The length of the CDR3 is 16 residues. Germline CDR1 is LNHDA and CDR2 is SQIVND (reference sequence).